Shown below are 19 T cell receptor beta chains from a single sample sequenced in a study of T cell changes during pregnancy in multiple sclerosis. Profiled with immunoSEQ multiplex PCR; TCRdb holds only in-frame clones, not every one. This sample yields roughly 40,000 clones, of which more than 80% are seen a single time; around 0.41% belongs to the top ten. Material: CD4+ T cells from peripheral blood mononuclear cells, obtained in the third trimester of pregnancy. The source is a female donor with multiple sclerosis, enrolled in a pregnancy study.

The chain is built from TRBV27 and TRBJ2-7, with a possible D match to TRBD2 (7 bases). The CDR3 consists of 18 residues. V was pared by 0 bases and J by 4 bases, with 22 bases between. Germline V gene data show CDR1 as MNHEY and CDR2 as SMNVEV (reference sequence). The chain's CDR3 is CASSLSRGGGARRYEQYF. DNA for the CDR3: TGTGCCAGCAGTTTATCTCGTGGTGGGGGGGCCCGGAGGTACGAGCAGTACTTC.

This sequence joins TRBV6-1 and TRBJ2-1; 11 nucleotides match TRBD2. V shed 8 bases, J shed 11 bases, and the junction held 8 bases outside the gene matches. The CDR3 runs to 13 residues. Germline CDR1 and CDR2: MNHNS and SASEGT. The CDR3 loop reads CASERRLAGKQFF. The CDR3 region has the DNA TGTGCCAGCGAGAGAAGACTAGCGGGAAAGCAGTTCTTC.

The rearrangement links TRBV6-1 to TRBJ1-5; D is perhaps TRBD1 (6 bases). Per the germline V gene, CDR1 is MNHNS and CDR2 is SASEGT. The ends were cut back, 9 bases at V and 2 bases at J, with 14 bases in the middle. The CDR3 totals 14 residues. CDR3 protein: CASIIQGGNQPQHF. The DNA of the CDR3 is TGTGCCAGTATAATACAGGGAGGCAATCAGCCCCAGCATTTT.

The chain carries TRBV29-1 and TRBJ2-1, with D perhaps TRBD1 (6 bases). Germline V CDR1 and CDR2: SQVTM, ANQGSEA. V lost 5 bases to trimming and J lost 7 bases, with 18 bases between them. CDR3 length: 14 residues. CDR3 region: CSVPGQLPGNEQFF. In DNA form, the CDR3 reads TGCAGCGTTCCTGGACAGCTCCCAGGGAATGAGCAGTTCTTC.

CDR3 residues: CASSSGNGQRPETQYF. CDR3 bases: TGTGCCAGCAGCTCCGGGAACGGACAGCGTCCGGAGACCCAGTACTTC. J is TRBJ2-5 and V is TRBV7-6; D might be TRBD1 (6 bases). Deletions cut 4 bases from V and 5 bases from J, with 20 bases between. This CDR3 has 16 amino acids. CDR1 and CDR2 from the germline V gene are SGHVS and FNYEAQ.

This clone came up once. The chain recombines TRBV29-1 with TRBJ2-1, with TRBD2 identical over 7 bases. Germline CDR1 reads SQVTM; CDR2 reads ANQGSEA. CDR3 length equals 16 residues. With V trimmed by 6 bases and J by 6 bases, 17 bases remained unmatched. The CDR3 DNA sequence: TGCAGCGTCAATCGCTGGGGGGGGGAGGTTGGCAATGAGCAGTTCTTC. Residues: CSVNRWGGEVGNEQFF.

The chain has TRBV9 and TRBJ2-3; 7 positions match TRBD2. Germline V gene lookup returns CDR1 SGDLS and CDR2 YYNGEE. There are 15 residues in the CDR3. With V trimmed by 4 bases and J by 3 bases, 8 bases remained unmatched. The CDR3 is CASSPGPRGTDTQYF. The CDR3 DNA follows: TGTGCCAGCAGCCCCGGACCGCGGGGGACAGATACGCAGTATTTT.

The chain has TRBV6-5 and TRBJ1-2; D remains unclear. Germline V gene lookup returns CDR1 MNHEY and CDR2 SVGAGI. This CDR3 spans 13 amino acids. Trimming removed 7 bases at V and 7 bases at J, with 16 bases between. The CDR3 is CASKERVEVGYTF. Written as DNA, the CDR3 is TGTGCCAGCAAAGAGAGGGTGGAGGTTGGCTACACCTTC.

The V gene is TRBV27, the J gene TRBJ2-5; 10 nucleotides line up with TRBD2. Germline V lookup: CDR1 MNHEY, CDR2 SMNVEV (reference sequence). With 7 bases clipped from V and 5 bases from J, the junction kept 10 bases outside the gene matches. The CDR3 sequence is 15 residues long. The CDR3, as DNA: TGTGCCAGCAAATCTAGCGGGAGTTTTAGGGAGACCCAGTACTTC. This translates into CASKSSGSFRETQYF.

This clone was observed a single time. The chain recombines TRBV19 with TRBJ2-1; 9 bases line up with TRBD1. Trimming at V came to 9 bases and at J to 7 bases, leaving 4 bases not matched to a gene. There are 12 residues in the CDR3. Germline values: CDR1 LNHDA, CDR2 SQIVND (reference sequence). CDR3 region: CASEQGANEQFF. DNA of the CDR3: TGTGCCAGCGAACAGGGGGCGAATGAGCAGTTCTTC.

This chain links TRBV30 with TRBJ2-2; D unclear. Germline CDR1 reads GTSNPN; CDR2 reads SVGIG (reference sequence). There are 15 residues in the CDR3. Trimming pared 0 bases from V and 8 bases from J, leaving 16 bases between. CDR3 nucleotides: TGTGCCTGGAGTGTGGCCTTTCTATCGAGGGGGGAGCTGTTTTTT. Translated, it gives CAWSVAFLSRGELFF.

The chain links TRBV2 to TRBJ2-2; 8 bases map to TRBD1. The CDR3 has 15 amino acids. With 2 bases clipped from V and 3 bases from J, the junction kept 2 bases outside the gene matches. From germline, CDR1 is SNHLY and CDR2 FYNNEI. Written as DNA, the CDR3 is TGTGCCAGCAGTGAACAGGGGGCGGACACCGGGGAGCTGTTTTTT. Amino acids: CASSEQGADTGELFF.

This chain connects TRBV27 to TRBJ2-4; a possible D gene is TRBD1 (6 bases). The germline CDR1 and CDR2 sequences are MNHEY and SMNVEV (reference sequence). The V and J ends lost 3 bases and 0 bases respectively, with 9 bases between them. This CDR3 region has 15 residues. The CDR3 protein is CASSFQGLAKNIQYF. CDR3 bases: TGTGCCAGCAGTTTTCAGGGGTTAGCCAAAAACATTCAGTACTTC.

The chain joins TRBV1 to TRBJ2-5; TRBD2 reflects the table's D call only, with no check against the DNA. TRBV1 is listed as a pseudogene. The CDR3 has 15 residues. CDR3 coding DNA: TGCACCAAAGGTCCGGGAGGGCCAAACGGAGAGACCCAGTACTTC. Its protein is CTKGPGGPNGETQYF.

V usage is TRBV29-1 and J usage is TRBJ2-1; possibly TRBD2 for D (7 bases). This CDR3 region has 14 residues. The germline V gene encodes CDR1 SQVTM and CDR2 ANQGSEA. Between the trimmed V and J ends, which lost 6 bases and 9 bases, there was a span of 21 bases. The CDR3 here is CSVEGGAGEGEQFF. The CDR3 DNA follows: TGCAGCGTCGAGGGGGGGGCAGGGGAGGGTGAGCAGTTCTTC.

This sequence joins TRBV19 and TRBJ2-2, with 10 bases matching TRBD2. This CDR3 comprises 15 residues. J was trimmed by 8 bases and V by 3 bases; bases with no gene match: 6. Germline V CDR1 and CDR2: LNHDA, SQIVND (reference sequence). The CDR3 sequence is CASSITSGAKGELFF. In DNA, the CDR3 is TGTGCCAGTAGTATCACTAGCGGGGCGAAAGGGGAGCTGTTTTTT.

This sequence joins TRBV5-1 and TRBJ1-2, with TRBD1 identical over 9 bases. The junction had 8 bases not matched to a gene; V was cut back by 4 bases and J by 4 bases. The CDR3 has 15 amino acids. Germline lookup yields CDR1 SGHRS and CDR2 YFSETQ. The CDR3 region has the DNA TGCGCCAGCAGCCCACAGGGGGCCGGGGGCTATGGCTACACCTTC. This codes for CASSPQGAGGYGYTF.

The CDR3 DNA reads as TGTGCCAGCAGTTTATTGGGGACAACGAACACCGGGGAGCTGTTTTTT. Encoded protein: CASSLLGTTNTGELFF. This sequence joins TRBV28 and TRBJ2-2; TRBD1 might be the D (6 bases). V was cut by 1 base and J by 0 bases, with 9 bases left in between. CDR1 is MDHEN and CDR2 is SYDVKM in the germline V gene. The CDR3 covers 16 residues.

This clone was counted once. V and J are TRBV5-6 and TRBJ1-2, with 8 bases aligning to TRBD1. Germline V gene sequence: CDR1 SGHDT, CDR2 YYEEEE. The CDR3 runs to 16 residues. Trimming at V came to 7 bases and at J to 8 bases, leaving 19 bases not matched to a gene. Here the CDR3 DNA reads TGTGCCAGCTGGAGGGCAGGGGGCGGATTAACGAGGGGCTACACCTTC. Translation gives CASWRAGGGLTRGYTF.